This is a list of T cell receptor beta chains from one sample in a study of Graves' ophthalmopathy and Graves' hyperthyroidism. TCRdb called the multiplex PCR reads again in MiXCR, with one record for every CDR3 protein. The sample has fewer than 650,000 distinct CDR3 sequences; about 24% are singletons. Source material: peripheral blood. Source of these receptors: a woman aged 18-29 years with stable Graves' hyperthyroidism. Some clones in this sample may be carry-over from other donors' samples. CDR3s include the opening cysteine and the closing phenylalanine or tryptophan. A D gene is named only where the DNA matches it firmly. Clone size is not always given. Where it is, it says once, few, many or a class for expanded clones.

d_gene	abundance	v_gene	j_gene	CDR3nt	CDR3aa
.	few	TRBV3-1	TRBJ1-6	TGTGCCAGCAGCCAGGCTGTCCAGGAGGCCCTCCACTTT	CASSQAVQEALHF
TRBD2	few	TRBV12-3/TRBV12-4	TRBJ2-2	TGTGCCAGCAGCCAGCTCGGGTTAGCGGGGGGCACCGGGGAGCTGTTTTTT	CASSQLGLAGGTGELFF
.	.	TRBV12-5	TRBJ2-5	TGTGCTAGTGGTTTGGGCCATACAGGGTATAAGGGAGAGACCCAGTACTTC	CASGLGHTGYKGETQYF
.	.	TRBV4-1	TRBJ2-2	TGCGCCAGCAGCCAGTCCAATATTCGGTACACCGGGGAGCTGTTTTTT	CASSQSNIRYTGELFF
TRBD1	many	TRBV28	TRBJ2-7	TGTGCCAGCAGGACAGGGGCCTCCTACGAGCAGTACTTC	CASRTGASYEQYF
.	.	TRBV20-1	TRBJ2-7	TGCAGTGCTAGACCAGCGGCTTACGAGCAGTACTTC	CSARPAAYEQYF
TRBD1	.	TRBV5-1	TRBJ1-1	TGCGCCAGCAGGCGGACAGGGGGCGGTGTGGCTGAAGCTTTCTTT	CASRRTGGGVAEAFF
.	.	TRBV6-1	TRBJ2-5	TGTGCCAGCAGTGAAACGAGTATCGATGGGGAGACCCAGTACTTC	CASSETSIDGETQYF
.	many	TRBV6-5	TRBJ1-2	TGTGCCACTAAACAGGGATCCGTGGACTTAGGCTACACCTTC	CATKQGSVDLGYTF
TRBD1	many	TRBV19	TRBJ1-1	TGTGCCAGTAGAGGGGGCGCAGGGGGCACTGAAGCTTTCTTT	CASRGGAGGTEAFF
.	many	TRBV28	TRBJ1-6	TGTGCCAGCAGTTCTCCGGGGCCGCCGGGCTCCTATAATTCACCCCTCCACTTT	CASSSPGPPGSYNSPLHF
.	many	TRBV5-1	TRBJ2-5	TGCGCCAGCAGCTTGGTGGAGGAGACCCAGTACTTC	CASSLVEETQYF
TRBD1	many	TRBV11-2	TRBJ1-2	TGTGCCAGCAGCCTAACTGACAGGGGCTATGGCTACACCTTC	CASSLTDRGYGYTF
.	.	TRBV6-2/TRBV6-3	TRBJ1-1	TGTGCCAGCAGTTACGGGAGTTGGTCTGAAGCTTTCTTT	CASSYGSWSEAFF
TRBD1	.	TRBV29-1	TRBJ2-7	TGCAGCGTTTTTAAGGGGACAGGGGGCCACGAGCAGTACTTC	CSVFKGTGGHEQYF
.	many	TRBV6-5	TRBJ2-7	TGTGCCAGCAGTTCCCCGGACTCAGCCTACGAGCAGTACTTC	CASSSPDSAYEQYF